These 19 T cell receptor beta chains came from one sample sequenced in a study of T cell repertoires in cytomegalovirus infection. In TCRdb, the reads were re-called with MiXCR into one record per CDR3 protein. The table includes some 240,000 distinct CDR3 sequences, about a sixth detected once. Sequencing input: CD8+ T cells from PBMCs. These receptors were obtained from a human donor in good health (CMV status not recorded). Some clones in this sample may be carry-over from other donors' samples.

The rearrangement links TRBV20-1 to TRBJ2-1; 10 bases map to TRBD2. In germline, CDR1 is DFQATT, CDR2 SNEGSKA (reference sequence). The CDR3 is 16 amino acids. The junction had 11 bases not matched to a gene; V was cut back by 3 bases and J by 6 bases. The CDR3 DNA follows: TGCAGTGCTAGTAGCGGGGGGCAACTGGAGGGCAATGAGCAGTTCTTC. Translated, it gives CSASSGGQLEGNEQFF.

The rearrangement links TRBV28 to TRBJ1-2; maybe TRBD1 (6 bases). The CDR3 contains 13 residues. Looked up from germline, CDR1 is MDHEN and CDR2 is SYDVKM. The V and J ends lost 6 bases and 4 bases respectively, with 12 bases between them. CDR3 protein: CASSATDSYGYTF. In DNA, the CDR3 is TGTGCCAGCAGCGCGACGGACAGCTATGGCTACACCTTC.

This clonotype was detected many times. V usage is TRBV7-6 and J usage is TRBJ2-3; D gene unclear. The CDR3 runs 16 residues. Germline V gives CDR1 SGHVS, CDR2 FNYEAQ. V lost 1 base, J lost 2 bases, and 13 bases lay in between. The CDR3 nucleotides read TGTGCCAGCAGCTTAGTACGTGCGAGTTACACAGATACGCAGTATTTT. This translates into CASSLVRASYTDTQYF. Combining the CDR3 with reference TRBV7-6 and TRBJ2-3 gives the whole variable domain GAGVSQSPRYKVTKRGQDVALRCDPISGHVSLYWYRQALGQGPEFLTYFNYEAQQDKSGLPNDRFSAERPEGSISTLTIQRTEQRDSAMYRCASSLVRASYTDTQYFGPGTRLTVL.

This clonotype has ten or more counts. The CDR3 DNA is TGTGCCAGCAGCTCCCCCGAGGGGGGATTCACCAAAAACATTCAGTACTTC. It codes for CASSSPEGGFTKNIQYF. The V and J genes are TRBV7-9 and TRBJ2-4, with D tentatively TRBD1 or TRBD2 (6 bases each). The germline gives CDR1 SEHNR, CDR2 FQNEAQ (reference sequence). The V and J ends lost 4 bases and 2 bases respectively, with 18 bases between them. This CDR3 contains 17 residues.

This clonotype was seen more than once but under ten times. V is TRBV6-5 and J is TRBJ2-2, with TRBD2 identical over 7 bases. Trimming at V came to 11 bases and at J to 4 bases, leaving 10 bases not matched to a gene. Germline loops: CDR1 MNHEY, CDR2 SVGAGI. The CDR3 sequence is 14 residues long. CDR3 amino acids: CASLSTSLTGELFF. CDR3 sequence (DNA): TGTGCCTCCCTTTCGACTAGCCTCACCGGGGAGCTGTTTTTT.

This clonotype came up a few times. V and J are TRBV13 and TRBJ2-5; 12 bases fit TRBD1. This CDR3 is 15 amino acids long. The germline gives CDR1 PRHDT, CDR2 FYEKMQ (reference sequence). Trimming at V came to 4 bases and at J to 5 bases, leaving 5 bases not matched to a gene. CDR3 sequence (DNA): TGTGCCAGCAGCTCCGGGACAGGGGGCAGGGAGACCCAGTACTTC. This gives the protein CASSSGTGGRETQYF.

This clonotype was seen a few times. This rearrangement joins TRBV2 to TRBJ1-5; D is uncertain. Germline lookup yields CDR1 SNHLY and CDR2 FYNNEI. CDR3 length: 16 amino acids. V lost 2 bases and J lost 3, with 14 bases in between. For the CDR3, the DNA is TGTGCCAGCAGTGAAAGGCGAGGGTTCTCCAATCAGCCCCAGCATTTT. Amino acids: CASSERRGFSNQPQHF.

Many counts were recorded for this clonotype. This chain links TRBV7-6 with TRBJ2-1; 9 bases are a match to TRBD1. The V gene's germline CDR1 is SGHVS and CDR2 FNYEAQ. The J segment lost 2 bases and the V segment lost 5 bases, leaving 4 bases of the junction unmatched. CDR3 size: 15 residues. Here the CDR3 reads CASSQTGGTYNEQFF. The CDR3, as DNA: TGTGCCAGCAGCCAGACAGGGGGTACCTACAATGAGCAGTTCTTC.

This chain joins TRBV5-1 and TRBJ2-7; 10 nucleotides line up with TRBD1. V shed 7 bases and J 6 bases; nucleotides not matched to a gene: 4. The CDR3 runs 12 residues. CDR1 and CDR2 from the germline V gene are SGHRS and YFSETQ. For the CDR3, the DNA is TGCGCCAGCGTCGGGACAGGGGTCGAGCAGTACTTC. This gives the protein CASVGTGVEQYF.

This clonotype showed up just a few times. The chain uses TRBV10-2 and TRBJ2-1, with D maybe TRBD1 (5 bases). V shed 8 bases and J shed 0 bases, with 14 bases lying between them. The CDR3 consists of 15 residues. CDR1 WSHSY and CDR2 SAAADI come from the germline V gene. CDR3 sequence (DNA): TGCGCCAGCGACCTCGACAGTAGCTCCTACAATGAGCAGTTCTTC. Protein product: CASDLDSSSYNEQFF.

The J gene is TRBJ1-6, the V gene TRBV11-2; D uncertain. The ends were cut back, 4 bases at V and 2 bases at J, with 21 bases in the middle. Germline CDR1 SGHAT, CDR2 FQNNGV. The CDR3 totals 19 residues. CDR3 in amino acids: CASSSIPDGRITYNSPLHF. CDR3 DNA: TGTGCCAGCAGCTCGATTCCGGACGGAAGGATCACCTATAATTCACCCCTCCACTTT.

The V and J genes are TRBV15 and TRBJ1-6; D is unresolved. Germline CDR1 and CDR2: LNHNV and YYDKDF (reference sequence). The CDR3 covers 18 residues. Trimming took off 0 bases at V and 3 bases at J, with 15 bases between the two ends. CDR3 bases: TGTGCCACCAGCAGAGAAGGGCCGGGATCGGGCTATAATTCACCCCTCCACTTT. It encodes CATSREGPGSGYNSPLHF. The full variable domain, its missing parts supplied by reference TRBV15 and TRBJ1-6, is DAMVIQNPRYQVTQFGKPVTLSCSQTLNHNVMYWYQQKSSQAPKLLFHYYDKDFNNEADTPDNFQSRRPNTSFCFLDIRSPGLGDTAMYLCATSREGPGSGYNSPLHFGNGTRLTVT.

The gene calls are TRBV20-1 and TRBJ2-5, with a tentative D call TRBD2 (7 bases). The CDR3 consists of 19 residues. Looked up from germline, CDR1 is DFQATT and CDR2 is SNEGSKA (reference sequence). The V and J ends lost 3 bases and 4 bases respectively, with 30 bases between them. The CDR3 reads CSARDGGPTSTPTRETQYF. CDR3 coding DNA: TGCAGTGCTAGGGACGGGGGGCCAACCTCCACCCCGACACGAGAGACCCAGTACTTC.

The chain joins TRBV28 to TRBJ2-7, with 7 bases lining up with TRBD2. Losses at the gene ends were 2 bases for V and 2 bases for J; bases not matched to a gene: 12. Per germline, CDR1 MDHEN and CDR2 SYDVKM. The CDR3 consists of 17 residues. CDR3 protein: CASSLVGKGGLPYEQYF. The CDR3, as DNA: TGTGCCAGCAGTTTAGTAGGGAAGGGAGGGCTCCCCTACGAGCAGTACTTC.

At least ten counts were recorded for this clonotype. The chain employs TRBV4-1 and TRBJ2-7; D gene uncertain. In germline, CDR1 is MGHRA, CDR2 YSYEKL. The CDR3 is 16 residues long. The V and J ends lost 2 bases and 3 bases respectively, with 17 bases between them. The CDR3 nucleotides are TGCGCCAGCAGCCAACGAACCGACGGCTACATCTACGAGCAGTACTTC. Its protein is CASSQRTDGYIYEQYF.

There are many counts of this clonotype. V is TRBV12-3 or TRBV12-4 and J is TRBJ2-6, with TRBD1 as a possible D gene (6 bases). The CDR3 runs 15 residues. The germline V and J ends were trimmed by 6 bases and 0 bases, with 9 bases remaining between them. CDR3 coding DNA: TGTGCCAGCAGGGTACAGGGCTCTGGGGCCAACGTCCTGACTTTC. Protein sequence: CASRVQGSGANVLTF.

This chain connects TRBV4-1 to TRBJ2-1, with D unresolved. Germline-derived CDR1 and CDR2 are MGHRA and YSYEKL. V lost 1 base and J lost 0, with 16 bases in between. This CDR3 region has 18 residues. The CDR3 sequence is CASSQVPLVSSSYNEQFF. CDR3 DNA sequence: TGCGCCAGCAGCCAAGTCCCGCTAGTGAGCTCCTCCTACAATGAGCAGTTCTTC.

This clonotype occurred many times. The chain carries TRBV25-1 and TRBJ1-2; 7 bases are a match to TRBD1. The V and J ends lost 6 bases and 7 bases, in that order; junction bases with no gene match: 8. In germline, CDR1 is MGHDK, CDR2 SYGVNS. The CDR3 sequence is 13 residues long. CDR3 nucleotides: TGTGCCAGCAGGGAACCAGGGGGTTCTGGCTACACCTTC. Translated: CASREPGGSGYTF.

The CDR3 protein is CASSLGTGVTNTEAFF. In DNA form, the CDR3 reads TGTGCCAGCAGTCTTGGGACCGGGGTGACGAACACTGAAGCTTTCTTT. The chain carries TRBV12-3 or TRBV12-4 and TRBJ1-1, with D possibly TRBD1 on 5 matching bases. Trimming shortened V by 5 bases and J by 1 base, and 17 bases separated the two germline ends. The CDR3 is 16 residues long.